The 28 T cell receptor beta chains reported below all come from one sample, sequenced in a study of vaccination and CD4 T cells after COVID-19. The Oncomine TCR Beta short-read assay was applied to DNA of cultured CD4+ T cells. From the PCR reads, TCRdb called clonotypes with MiXCR, one entry per CDR3 protein. The top ten clones hold roughly an eighth of a sample with about 15,000 distinct CDR3 sequences, around 48% of them seen once. No cognate antigen is known for these TCRs. As for treatment: approximately 10-day PBMC culture with coronavirus spike peptide pools or control peptides (ViraFEST assay). Specimen: CD4+ T cells from blood, cultured in vitro. The receptors originated from a human donor who had recovered from COVID-19.

This rearrangement joins TRBV11-3 to TRBJ2-7; D may be TRBD1 or TRBD2 (5 bases each). This CDR3 is 14 amino acids long. Germline-derived CDR1 and CDR2 are SGHNT and YENEEA. V lost 9 bases, J lost 0 bases, and 15 bases lay in between. CDR3 sequence reads: CASRAGTNSYEQYF. Written as DNA, the CDR3 is TGTGCCAGTCGCGCAGGGACCAACTCCTACGAGCAGTACTTC. The entire variable domain, with the rest obtained from reference TRBV11-3 and TRBJ2-7, is as follows: EAGVVQSPRYKIIEKKQPVAFWCNPISGHNTLYWYLQNLGQGPELLIRYENEEAVDDSQLPKDRFSAERLKGVDSTLKIQPAELGDSAVYLCASRAGTNSYEQYFGPGTRLTVT.

The J gene is TRBJ2-2, the V gene TRBV28; D is uncertain. CDR1 is MDHEN and CDR2 is SYDVKM in the germline V gene. V shed 5 bases and J shed 0 bases, with 16 bases lying between them. The CDR3 length is 17 residues. CDR3 in amino acids: CASSAHRWSANTGELFF. CDR3 in DNA: TGTGCCAGCAGTGCCCATCGATGGAGCGCGAACACCGGGGAGCTGTTTTTT.

The rearrangement links TRBV12-3 or TRBV12-4 to TRBJ1-5; maybe TRBD1 (5 bases). CDR3 length: 12 amino acids. V lost 6 bases, J lost 4 bases, and 7 bases lay in between. The CDR3 reads CASSHRNQPQHF. The DNA of the CDR3 is TGTGCCAGCAGCCACAGGAATCAGCCCCAGCATTTT.

CDR3 in DNA: TGCGCCAGCAGCGCCCAAGAGACCCAGTACTTC. Translation gives CASSAQETQYF. The chain carries TRBV5-1 and TRBJ2-5; no reliable D call. Looked up from germline, CDR1 is SGHRS and CDR2 is YFSETQ. The CDR3 totals 11 residues. V was cut by 4 bases and J by 1 base, with 2 bases left in between.

This clonotype has just a few counts. The chain links TRBV6-1 to TRBJ2-5; D perhaps matches TRBD1 (6 bases). Trimming removed 7 bases at V and 5 bases at J, with 11 bases between. Germline values: CDR1 MNHNS, CDR2 SASEGT. The CDR3 spans 12 residues. The CDR3 nucleotides read TGTGCCAGCAAAGGGGGAGCTGAGACCCAGTACTTC. Translation: CASKGGAETQYF.

This chain connects TRBV2 to TRBJ2-7; 8 bases are a match to TRBD2. From germline, CDR1 is SNHLY and CDR2 FYNNEI. CDR3 length equals 14 residues. The ends lost 6 bases at V and 0 bases at J; junction bases unmatched: 4. CDR3 protein: CASRASGSSYEQYF. CDR3 coding DNA: TGTGCCAGCAGGGCGAGCGGGAGCTCCTACGAGCAGTACTTC.

This clonotype qualifies as hyperexpanded. The V call is TRBV20-1, the J call TRBJ2-7; 11 positions agree with TRBD1. From germline, CDR1 is DFQATT and CDR2 SNEGSKA (reference sequence). The CDR3 extends over 14 amino acids. Trimming took 0 bases from V and 4 from J; bases not matched to a gene: 2. The CDR3 DNA is TGCAGTGCTAGAGAGGGGACAGGGGGATACGAGCAGTACTTC. Protein sequence: CSAREGTGGYEQYF.

This clonotype showed up just once. The V call is TRBV4-1, the J call TRBJ2-3; D is perhaps TRBD1 or TRBD2 (6 bases each). The CDR3 consists of 15 residues. Deletions cut 1 base from V and 2 bases from J, with 10 bases between. Germline-derived CDR1 and CDR2 are MGHRA and YSYEKL. CDR3 bases: TGCGCCAGCAGCCAAGGGAGGGGGGACACAGATACGCAGTATTTT. Amino acids: CASSQGRGDTDTQYF.

This clonotype has more than one count but fewer than ten. The rearrangement joins TRBV7-9 to TRBJ1-5; 8 nucleotides agree with TRBD1. This CDR3 is 13 amino acids long. Germline V lookup: CDR1 SEHNR, CDR2 FQNEAQ (reference sequence). Trimming at V came to 5 bases and at J to 5 bases, leaving 2 bases not matched to a gene. CDR3 DNA sequence: TGTGCCAGCAGCCCGACAGGGGATCAGCCCCAGCATTTT. It is translated as CASSPTGDQPQHF.

This clonotype was counted only a few times. The chain employs TRBV7-3 and TRBJ1-2, with D uncertain. The CDR3 totals 10 residues. CDR1 is SGHTA, CDR2 FQGTGA, per germline. V lost 2 bases and J lost 8, with 3 bases in between. The CDR3 DNA sequence: TGTGCCAGCAGCTTAGGGGGCTACACCTTC. This translates into CASSLGGYTF.

This clonotype was seen only a few times. The chain employs TRBV7-9 and TRBJ2-3; a possible D gene is TRBD1 (5 bases). Trimming stripped 5 bases from V and 4 bases from J, with 10 bases between. The CDR3 length is 13 residues. CDR1 and CDR2 from the germline V gene are SEHNR and FQNEAQ (reference sequence). CDR3 coding DNA: TGTGCCAGCAGCACCCCGACAGCAGATACGCAGTATTTT. It encodes CASSTPTADTQYF.

The gene calls are TRBV6-5 and TRBJ1-1, with D perhaps TRBD1 (5 bases). The germline V gene has CDR1 MNHEY and CDR2 SVGAGI. The CDR3 consists of 16 residues. Trimming took off 4 bases at V and 4 bases at J, with 19 bases between the two ends. The CDR3 DNA is TGTGCCAGCAGTTTCACACGACAGAGGGTGGGCACTGAAGCTTTCTTT. Translating it yields CASSFTRQRVGTEAFF.

This chain links TRBV20-1 with TRBJ2-5, with D unclear. Trimming took off 6 bases at V and 2 bases at J, with 10 bases between the two ends. Germline CDR1 and CDR2: DFQATT and SNEGSKA (reference sequence). The CDR3 has 12 amino acids. CDR3 residues: CSAMGHQETQYF. As DNA, the CDR3 is TGCAGTGCAATGGGTCATCAAGAGACCCAGTACTTC.

In its sample, this clonotype was seen a few times. The chain joins TRBV20-1 to TRBJ2-1, with 7 positions matching TRBD2. This CDR3 contains 13 residues. Germline assignment: CDR1 DFQATT and CDR2 SNEGSKA (reference sequence). V dropped 3 bases and J dropped 11; count of bases not matched to a gene: 10. CDR3 in amino acids: CSASQPTSLQQFF. In nucleotides, the CDR3 is TGCAGTGCTAGCCAACCGACTAGCCTGCAGCAGTTCTTC.

The chain combines TRBV6-1 with TRBJ2-1; TRBD2 matches at 9 bases. Germline V gene sequence: CDR1 MNHNS, CDR2 SASEGT. The CDR3 runs to 15 residues. V dropped 3 bases and J dropped 0; count of bases not matched to a gene: 0. CDR3 amino acids: CASSDSGSSYNEQFF. CDR3 sequence (DNA): TGTGCCAGCAGTGATAGCGGGAGCTCCTACAATGAGCAGTTCTTC.

This clonotype was counted between two and nine times. The gene calls are TRBV20-1 and TRBJ1-1; D is undetermined. The CDR3 consists of 14 residues. Germline V gives CDR1 DFQATT, CDR2 SNEGSKA (reference sequence). V was clipped by 3 bases and J by 0 bases, with 11 bases between them. The CDR3 spells CSASRTNMNTEAFF. DNA for the CDR3: TGCAGTGCTAGTAGGACTAACATGAACACTGAAGCTTTCTTT.

CDR3 region: CSAVKTSGTSDTQYF. CDR3 sequence (DNA): TGCAGTGCTGTCAAGACTAGCGGGACGTCAGATACGCAGTATTTT. The gene calls are TRBV20-1 and TRBJ2-3, with 11 bases fitting TRBD2. The V segment lost 5 bases and the J segment 4 bases; nucleotides outside the gene matches: 8. CDR1 is DFQATT, CDR2 SNEGSKA, per germline (reference sequence). The length of the CDR3 is 15 residues.

The chain is built from TRBV28 and TRBJ2-7; TRBD1 is a possible D gene (6 bases). CDR3 length: 15 amino acids. CDR1 MDHEN and CDR2 SYDVKM come from the germline V gene. Trimming left V 2 bases short and J 3 bases short, with 14 bases between. CDR3 loop: CASSLGTPKVYEQYF. The DNA for the CDR3 is TGTGCCAGCAGTTTAGGGACACCAAAAGTCTACGAGCAGTACTTC. The full variable domain, with the rest looked up from reference TRBV28 and TRBJ2-7, is DVKVTQSSRYLVKRTGEKVFLECVQDMDHENMFWYRQDPGLGLRLIYFSYDVKMKEKGDIPEGYSVSREKKERFSLILESASTNQTSMYLCASSLGTPKVYEQYFGPGTRLTVT.

The chain combines TRBV6-1 with TRBJ2-3; TRBD1 matches 10 bases. The trim removed 7 bases at V and 6 bases at J, leaving 7 bases unmatched. The CDR3 consists of 14 residues. Germline V gene sequence: CDR1 MNHNS, CDR2 SASEGT. The CDR3 nucleotides read TGTGCCAGCATCCGGGACAGGGGTTCGGATACGCAGTATTTT. Amino acids: CASIRDRGSDTQYF.

The gene calls are TRBV14 and TRBJ2-7; the match to TRBD1 covers 7 bases. The CDR3 has 16 residues. Germline V gives CDR1 SGHDN, CDR2 FVKESK. The V segment lost 0 bases and the J segment 6 bases; nucleotides outside the gene matches: 11. CDR3 protein: CASSQDSQGEGCEQYF. CDR3 DNA: TGTGCCAGCAGCCAAGATAGTCAGGGGGAAGGGTGCGAGCAGTACTTC.

This clonotype was observed a handful of times. The chain uses TRBV6-2 or TRBV6-3 and TRBJ1-1; 7 bases agree with TRBD1. Germline loops: CDR1 MNHEY, CDR2 SVGEGT. The CDR3 contains 12 residues. After removal of 2 bases from V and 11 bases from J, the junction contained 5 bases not matched to a gene. The CDR3 here is CASSYPTGYAFF. The CDR3 DNA reads TGTGCCAGCAGTTACCCGACAGGGTATGCTTTCTTT.

The CDR3 is CASSWDRRGYTF. DNA of the CDR3: TGTGCCAGCAGCTGGGACAGAAGGGGCTACACCTTC. The rearrangement links TRBV5-4 to TRBJ1-2, with TRBD1 matching over 7 bases. Germline V gene data show CDR1 as SGHNT and CDR2 as YYREEE (reference sequence). The V segment lost 3 bases and the J segment 8 bases; nucleotides outside the gene matches: 4. This CDR3 contains 12 residues.

The chain joins TRBV7-3 to TRBJ2-3, with 11 nucleotides matching TRBD2. The CDR3 loop spans 18 amino acids. With 0 bases clipped from V and 0 bases from J, the junction kept 5 bases outside the gene matches. The V gene's germline CDR1 is SGHTA and CDR2 FQGTGA. The CDR3 DNA sequence: TGTGCCAGCAGCTTAACAGGCCCTAGCGGGGGGAGCACAGATACGCAGTATTTT. Translating gives CASSLTGPSGGSTDTQYF.

V and J are TRBV2 and TRBJ2-5, with 12 bases lining up with TRBD1. Trimming removed 6 bases from V and 5 bases from J; junction bases left unmatched: 13. This CDR3 is built from 17 residues. Germline CDR1 SNHLY, CDR2 FYNNEI. The CDR3 DNA sequence: TGTGCCAGCAGACTGGGACAGGGGGCCCCCCTACGGGAGACCCAGTACTTC. It is translated as CASRLGQGAPLRETQYF.

The genes are TRBV6-1 and TRBJ1-3; D is undetermined. The V gene's germline CDR1 is MNHNS and CDR2 SASEGT. V lost 11 bases to trimming and J lost 0 bases, with 8 bases between them. This CDR3 is 12 amino acids long. The CDR3 sequence is CAGRSSGNTIYF. The CDR3 DNA reads TGTGCCGGGCGGAGCTCTGGAAACACCATATATTTT.

This clonotype has only a few counts. The chain employs TRBV15 and TRBJ1-4; no firm D call. Trimming cost V 5 bases and J 13 bases, with 17 bases left between them. The CDR3 has 13 amino acids. Germline V gene lookup returns CDR1 LNHNV and CDR2 YYDKDF (reference sequence). In DNA form, the CDR3 reads TGTGCCACCAGCGGATTAACTAGGGAGGCACTGTTTTTT. Protein product: CATSGLTREALFF.

This clonotype was counted between two and nine times. V and J are TRBV6-2 or TRBV6-3 and TRBJ2-3; TRBD2 is a possible D gene (6 bases). Germline V gene data show CDR1 as MNHEY and CDR2 as SVGEGT. CDR3 length equals 15 residues. V was shortened by 4 bases and J by 2 bases, with 13 bases between the two germline ends. CDR3 loop: CASSSSGVTTDTQYF. CDR3 sequence (DNA): TGTGCCAGCAGTTCGTCGGGAGTTACCACAGATACGCAGTATTTT.

CDR3 region: CASSLYGGWGEQYF. CDR3 coding DNA: TGTGCCAGCAGTTTATACGGGGGCTGGGGTGAGCAGTACTTC. J is TRBJ2-7 and V is TRBV7-8; D may match TRBD1 or TRBD2 (6 bases each). The CDR3 is 14 amino acids. V shed 6 bases and J shed 7 bases, with 19 bases lying between them. Per the germline V gene, CDR1 is SGHVS and CDR2 is FQNEAQ.